This T cell receptor beta chain was identified during a study of shared clonotypes between healthy human individuals. About the research overall: Per-donor plates numbered three CD4 naive, three CD4 memory, two CD8 naive and one CD8 memory.

Findings of the study overall: Compared with clonotypes that all four donors shared, non-shared clonotypes had lower generation probabilities. Tissue TCR repertoires likely differ from these blood-only repertoires.

Using immunoSEQ multiplex PCR, the repertoire was profiled, and TCRdb retains in-frame clones only, with some absent. The repertoire includes 450,000 to 700,000 clones, around 95% of them detected once, and about 0.11% sits in the top ten. Cells designated naive CD8 were CD45RO-negative and were positively selected for CCR7, with terminally differentiated effector memory CD45RA+ cells excluded. CDR1 is MDHEN, CDR2 SYDVKM, per germline. CDR3 length: 14 residues. V lost 1 base to trimming and J lost 2 bases, with 9 bases between them. Notes on this clone: The antigen is unknown.

Sample: naive CD8+ T cells sorted from blood. This TCR was recovered from a woman younger than 45 in good health. This sequence joins TRBV28 and TRBJ2-7; TRBD2 is a possible D gene (5 bases). CDR3 DNA: TGTGCCAGCAGTTTATCCCCCGGGGCCTACGAGCAGTACTTC. It specifies CASSLSPGAYEQYF.